This T cell receptor beta chain appears in the sequencing data of a study of blood T cell repertoires in COVID-19. This CDR3 has 16 amino acids. The V and J ends lost 4 bases and 4 bases respectively, with 17 bases between them. Germline V lookup: CDR1 SGHTA, CDR2 FQGTGA. Profiling relied on immunoSEQ multiplex PCR, and the TCRdb table lists in-frame clones only, not all of them. The sample carries some 200,000 clones, 88% recorded once. The sample was PBMCs or T cells enriched from blood (not recorded which). V gene TRBV7-3 combines with J gene TRBJ2-1; a weak D match, TRBD1 (5 bases). The TCR was taken from a woman aged 25 to 39 who had recovered from COVID-19. The CDR3 loop reads CASSSAWGSPYNEQFF. CDR3 DNA: TGTGCCAGCAGCTCCGCTTGGGGCAGTCCTTACAATGAGCAGTTCTTC.